One and the same sample provided the 5 T cell receptor beta chains below, sequenced in a study of low-dose radiotherapy and immunotherapy resistance in tumors. Sample time point: after trial treatment. The treatment is: LDRT plus nivolumab, ipilimumab, low-dose cyclophosphamide and aspirin (RACIN trial). Primers targeting TRAV and TRBV primed first-strand cDNA, covering alpha and beta chains. Amplification, which lasted roughly 22 PCR cycles, used a constant-region primer and V-primer adapter to amplify TCRs. TCRdb reprocessed the reads with MiXCR, giving one entry per CDR3 protein. The table has roughly 90,000 distinct CDR3 sequences, 20% to 25% seen once. The source was PBMCs, collected after low-dose radiotherapy plus immunotherapy. All receptors derive from a female donor with ovarian cancer.

This clonotype was picked up many times. The junction departs from the called germline gene at one end, perhaps through a read error. The V gene is TRBV6-2 or TRBV6-3, the J gene TRBJ2-3, with D possibly TRBD2 on 6 matching bases. Germline assignment: CDR1 MNHEY and CDR2 SVGEGT. This CDR3 is 11 amino acids long. CDR3 nucleotide sequence: TGTGCCAGCAGAAATGAGCCTGTAGCGGCTTTT. Protein: CASRNEPVAAF.

This clonotype was seen repeatedly, ten times or more. V and J are TRBV29-1 and TRBJ2-5; 9 bases match TRBD1. Germline V CDR1 and CDR2: SQVTM, ANQGSEA. The CDR3 has 15 amino acids. The J segment lost 5 bases and the V segment lost 5 bases, leaving 12 bases of the junction unmatched. The CDR3 sequence: CSVTKPGQGLETQYF. CDR3 DNA: TGCAGCGTTACCAAGCCGGGACAGGGCTTGGAGACCCAGTACTTC.

This clonotype was detected ten times or more. The chain employs TRBV6-6 and TRBJ1-5, with D perhaps TRBD1 (5 bases). Per the germline V gene, CDR1 is MNHNY and CDR2 is SVGAGI (reference sequence). The V end lost 4 bases, the J end lost 1 base, and 17 bases lay between the germline ends. The CDR3 extends over 17 amino acids. CDR3 sequence (DNA): TGTGCCAGCAGTTCTCCGGGACTAGAGGGGAGCAATCAGCCCCAGCATTTT. Its protein is CASSSPGLEGSNQPQHF.

This clonotype came up many times. The gene calls are TRBV10-3 and TRBJ1-1; TRBD1 matches 7 bases. Per germline, CDR1 ENHRY and CDR2 SYGVKD. The CDR3 totals 14 residues. V shed 7 bases and J 1 base; nucleotides not matched to a gene: 6. As DNA, the CDR3 is TGTGCCATCATGCAGGACAGGAGGAACACTGAAGCTTTCTTT. This translates into CAIMQDRRNTEAFF.

This clonotype was recorded a few times. The chain employs TRBV20-1 and TRBJ2-7; 12 positions match TRBD2. The germline CDR1 and CDR2 sequences are DFQATT and SNEGSKA (reference sequence). The CDR3 is 16 residues long. With 3 bases clipped from V and 6 bases from J, the junction kept 12 bases outside the gene matches. The CDR3 loop reads CSASLLAGGSACEQYF. The CDR3, as DNA: TGCAGTGCTAGTCTCCTAGCGGGAGGGAGCGCCTGCGAGCAGTACTTC.